These 28 T cell receptor beta chains share one sample of origin, sequenced in a study of T cells in Graves' hyperthyroidism and ophthalmopathy. TCR beta CDR3 regions were amplified from RNA. Using the HTBI primer set, a first-round RT-PCR was run on the TCR CDR3. Each CDR3 protein is one row after TCRdb ran MiXCR on the multiplex PCR reads. Of approximately 400,000 distinct CDR3 sequences detected, over 15% appear once; the ten largest clones hold around 3.4%. Sequenced sample: blood. The receptors here all came from a woman younger than 30 with Graves' hyperthyroidism.

The genes are TRBV2 and TRBJ1-6; D is undetermined. The CDR3 sequence is 13 residues long. Trimming took off 7 bases at V and 3 bases at J, with 7 bases between the two ends. Looked up from germline, CDR1 is SNHLY and CDR2 is FYNNEI. CDR3 residues: CASIGRYNSPLHF. CDR3 nucleotide sequence: TGTGCCAGCATCGGCCGCTATAATTCACCCCTCCACTTT.

This clonotype was counted ten times or more. The chain links TRBV30 to TRBJ1-2; D unclear. Per germline, CDR1 GTSNPN and CDR2 SVGIG (reference sequence). Trimming shortened V by 4 bases and J by 8 bases, and 11 bases separated the two germline ends. There are 11 residues in the CDR3. The CDR3 reads CAWTRVGGYTF. CDR3 coding DNA: TGTGCCTGGACCCGGGTGGGGGGCTACACCTTC.

At least ten counts were recorded for this clonotype. The rearrangement links TRBV14 to TRBJ1-2, with D unclear. The CDR3 sequence is 14 residues long. Germline CDR1 SGHDN, CDR2 FVKESK. V dropped 4 bases and J dropped 3 bases, with 12 bases sitting between them. CDR3 amino acids: CASSPDGYDYGYTF. The CDR3 region has the DNA TGTGCCAGCAGCCCGGACGGTTACGACTATGGCTACACCTTC. Complete variable domain (other parts from reference TRBV14 and TRBJ1-2): EAGVTQFPSHSVIEKGQTVTLRCDPISGHDNLYWYRRVMGKEIKFLLHFVKESKQDESGMPNNRFLAERTGGTYSTLKVQPAELEDSGVYFCASSPDGYDYGYTFGSGTRLTVV.

Many counts were recorded for this clonotype. The CDR3 spells CASSYVKNTEAFF. The DNA for the CDR3 is TGTGCCAGCAGTTACGTCAAGAACACTGAAGCTTTCTTT. The chain joins TRBV6-5 to TRBJ1-1, with no clear D. The CDR3 has 13 amino acids. CDR1 and CDR2 (germline): MNHEY, SVGAGI. V lost 2 bases, J lost 1 base, and 5 bases lay in between.

This clonotype was detected ten times or more. V and J are TRBV30 and TRBJ2-7; TRBD2 aligns across 10 bases. From germline, CDR1 is GTSNPN and CDR2 SVGIG (reference sequence). The CDR3 length is 15 residues. Trimming cost V 1 base and J 7 bases; bases outside gene matches: 10. CDR3 region: CAWSAGLAVLGEQYF. The CDR3 coding sequence is TGTGCCTGGAGTGCCGGACTAGCGGTCCTGGGGGAGCAGTACTTC.

This clonotype was observed many times. This chain links TRBV5-1 with TRBJ2-6; D remains unclear. Trimming stripped 2 bases from V and 2 bases from J, with 8 bases between. The CDR3 runs 15 residues. Germline V gene sequence: CDR1 SGHRS, CDR2 YFSETQ. The CDR3 nucleotides read TGCGCCAGCAGCTTTGGAGAAACTGGGGCCAACGTCCTGACTTTC. Encoded protein: CASSFGETGANVLTF.

The sample holds many counts of this clonotype. The chain employs TRBV7-2 and TRBJ2-2; D not certain. The CDR3 contains 17 residues. V was cut by 5 bases and J by 0 bases, with 16 bases left in between. From germline, CDR1 is SGHTA and CDR2 FQGNSA. The CDR3 nucleotides read TGTGCCAGCAGCACATATAAGGGCGTCGCGAACACCGGGGAGCTGTTTTTT. Protein sequence: CASSTYKGVANTGELFF.

This chain joins TRBV15 and TRBJ2-5; D might be TRBD2 (5 bases). Germline CDR1 reads LNHNV; CDR2 reads YYDKDF (reference sequence). The V and J ends lost 4 bases and 1 base respectively, with 16 bases between them. CDR3 length equals 16 residues. This CDR3 is CATSTSYSEIQETQYF. For the CDR3, the DNA is TGTGCCACCAGCACGAGCTATAGCGAGATCCAAGAGACCCAGTACTTC. Together with reference TRBV15 and TRBJ2-5, the CDR3 gives the full variable domain: DAMVIQNPRYQVTQFGKPVTLSCSQTLNHNVMYWYQQKSSQAPKLLFHYYDKDFNNEADTPDNFQSRRPNTSFCFLDIRSPGLGDTAMYLCATSTSYSEIQETQYFGPGTRLLVL.

This clonotype occurred a few times. The CDR3 DNA reads TGTGCCAGCAGTCCAGTGGGCGACTATGGCTACACCTTC. This codes for CASSPVGDYGYTF. The chain uses TRBV2 and TRBJ1-2; D is unclear. The germline V gene encodes CDR1 SNHLY and CDR2 FYNNEI. V shed 5 bases and J shed 3 bases, with 10 bases lying between them. The CDR3 covers 13 residues.

This clonotype has a count of ten or more. The rearrangement uses TRBV6-2 or TRBV6-3 and TRBJ1-5; D gene unclear. Germline V gene lookup returns CDR1 MNHEY and CDR2 SVGEGT. The CDR3 is made up of 15 amino acids. V was clipped by 2 bases and J by 0 bases, with 8 bases between them. This CDR3 reads CASSYETFSNQPQHF. CDR3 bases: TGTGCCAGCAGTTACGAGACATTTAGCAATCAGCCCCAGCATTTT.

The chain is built from TRBV7-2 and TRBJ2-5; D unresolved. In germline, CDR1 is SGHTA, CDR2 FQGNSA. This CDR3 comprises 14 residues. Trimming took off 5 bases at V and 5 bases at J, with 15 bases between the two ends. DNA for the CDR3: TGTGCCAGCAGCACCGATATGGGGTTCGAGACCCAGTACTTC. This codes for CASSTDMGFETQYF.

In its sample, this clonotype was seen a few times. The V call is TRBV4-3, the J call TRBJ2-5; a weak D match, TRBD2 (7 bases). CDR3 length: 16 amino acids. Germline V gives CDR1 LGHNA, CDR2 YSLEER. V lost 0 bases, J lost 5 bases, and 16 bases lay in between. DNA of the CDR3: TGCGCCAGCAGCCAAGACGGAGGGGGGGCCGGTGAGACCCAGTACTTC. Protein: CASSQDGGGAGETQYF.

This clonotype came up a few times. A much larger clone differs by one base, so this may be a read error. This chain uses TRBV11-2 with TRBJ1-1; D uncertain. The germline CDR1 and CDR2 sequences are SGHAT and FQNNGV. There are 16 residues in the CDR3. The CDR3 protein is CASSLDQYPVDTEACF. CDR3 DNA: TGTGCCAGCAGCTTAGATCAATATCCCGTAGACACTGAAGCTTGCTTT.

This clonotype turned up a few times. This chain uses TRBV7-9 with TRBJ1-2; D uncertain. V was shortened by 10 bases and J by 7 bases, with 13 bases between the two germline ends. The CDR3 covers 11 residues. Germline lookup yields CDR1 SEHNR and CDR2 FQNEAQ (reference sequence). CDR3 coding DNA: TGTGCCACCCCACGGGTTCTTGGCTACACCTTC. Residues: CATPRVLGYTF.

This clonotype was detected many times. The chain combines TRBV18 with TRBJ1-5, with D possibly matching TRBD1 (5 bases). CDR3 length: 12 amino acids. The V gene lost 1 base and the J gene lost 7 bases, with 5 bases spanning the gap. In germline, CDR1 is KGHSH, CDR2 LQKENI. CDR3 nucleotide sequence: TGTGCCAGCTCACCACAGGGGCAGCCCCAGCATTTT. This translates into CASSPQGQPQHF.

This clonotype was observed at least ten times. This chain uses TRBV4-1 with TRBJ1-2, with a tentative D call TRBD1 (5 bases). V was clipped by 0 bases and J by 6 bases, with 23 bases between them. The CDR3 has 18 amino acids. Germline CDR1 reads MGHRA; CDR2 reads YSYEKL. The CDR3 here is CASSQDLRGGPNGDGYTF. CDR3 DNA: TGCGCCAGCAGCCAAGATCTTCGGGGGGGTCCCAACGGCGATGGCTACACCTTC.

This clonotype was picked up a small number of times. The chain recombines TRBV3-1 with TRBJ2-5; TRBD2 is a possible D gene (7 bases). Germline-derived CDR1 and CDR2 are LGHDT and YNNKEL (reference sequence). CDR3 length: 16 residues. With 2 bases removed from V and 11 bases from J, the gap between germline ends came to 24 bases. DNA for the CDR3: TGTGCCAGCAGCCAATTGGGCGGGGGCGAGACCGAGTTACAGTACTTC. Its translation: CASSQLGGGETELQYF.

This clonotype was detected ten times or more. The chain links TRBV30 to TRBJ1-1, with D unclear. CDR1 is GTSNPN and CDR2 is SVGIG in the germline V gene (reference sequence). The V end lost 0 bases, the J end lost 0 bases, and 8 bases lay between the germline ends. The CDR3 is 14 amino acids. The DNA for the CDR3 is TGTGCCTGGAGTGTCGGCAGATTGAACACTGAAGCTTTCTTT. It yields the protein CAWSVGRLNTEAFF.

Ten or more counts support this clonotype. The chain links TRBV27 to TRBJ1-1; maybe TRBD1 (5 bases). The CDR3 sequence is 14 residues long. Trimming shortened V by 1 base and J by 5 bases, and 11 bases separated the two germline ends. Germline V gives CDR1 MNHEY, CDR2 SMNVEV (reference sequence). CDR3 sequence (DNA): TGTGCCAGCAGTTTATGGGGGGGAGGTACTGAAGCTTTCTTT. It codes for CASSLWGGGTEAFF.

This clonotype showed up many times. This chain uses TRBV19 with TRBJ2-2; TRBD2 is a possible D gene (5 bases). V lost 5 bases, J lost 9 bases, and 13 bases lay in between. This CDR3 region has 13 residues. Per the germline V gene, CDR1 is LNHDA and CDR2 is SQIVND (reference sequence). CDR3 nucleotides: TGTGCCAGTAGTTTCGGGGAGAGGAGGGAGCTGTTTTTT. Translating gives CASSFGERRELFF.

The chain uses TRBV4-1 and TRBJ1-2; TRBD1 matches 7 bases. Germline V gene sequence: CDR1 MGHRA, CDR2 YSYEKL. The CDR3 runs to 14 residues. Trimming cost V 1 base and J 4 bases; bases outside gene matches: 3. The CDR3 spells CASSQVWDSYGYTF. The CDR3 region has the DNA TGCGCCAGCAGCCAAGTCTGGGACAGCTATGGCTACACCTTC.

V usage is TRBV12-3 or TRBV12-4 and J usage is TRBJ1-1, with TRBD1 as a possible D gene (5 bases). Trimming took off 7 bases at V and 3 bases at J, with 9 bases between the two ends. This CDR3 contains 12 residues. CDR3 region: CASKQGDTEAFF. CDR3 nucleotide sequence: TGTGCCAGCAAGCAGGGAGACACTGAAGCTTTCTTT.

This clonotype was counted ten times or more. One end of the junction varies from germline; a read error may be responsible. The V call is TRBV12-3 or TRBV12-4, the J call TRBJ2-7; D is unclear. The CDR3 length is 12 residues. The CDR3 nucleotides are TGTGCCAGCAGCTTAGGAGACTACGAGCAGTACTTC. As protein: CASSLGDYEQYF.

Ten or more counts support this clonotype. The J gene is TRBJ1-3, the V gene TRBV6-5; D unclear. The germline CDR1 and CDR2 sequences are MNHEY and SVGAGI. Deletions cut 0 bases from V and 0 bases from J, with 9 bases between. The CDR3 contains 16 residues. CDR3 sequence reads: CASSYSSLRSGNTIYF. The CDR3 nucleotides read TGTGCCAGCAGTTACTCCTCATTACGCTCTGGAAACACCATATATTTT.

This clonotype was counted at least ten times. The gene calls are TRBV9 and TRBJ2-5; the D gene could be TRBD1 or TRBD2 (5 bases each). Germline V gene sequence: CDR1 SGDLS, CDR2 YYNGEE. The germline V and J ends were trimmed by 0 bases and 10 bases, with 16 bases remaining between them. This CDR3 comprises 14 residues. The CDR3 region is CASSVDGAGVGQYF. The CDR3 DNA sequence: TGTGCCAGCAGCGTAGACGGGGCCGGGGTGGGCCAGTACTTC.

This clonotype occurred a few times. This chain links TRBV7-9 with TRBJ1-5, with D possibly TRBD1 on 5 matching bases. This CDR3 has 14 amino acids. From germline, CDR1 is SEHNR and CDR2 FQNEAQ (reference sequence). The V and J ends lost 2 bases and 6 bases respectively, with 11 bases between them. CDR3 sequence: CASSLKGFGQPQHF. In nucleotides, the CDR3 is TGTGCCAGCAGCTTAAAGGGGTTTGGTCAGCCCCAGCATTTT.

In this sample, this clonotype turned up a few times. The CDR3 DNA follows: TGTGCCAGCAGCCCGGGACTGCAAGGGGCCGGGGAGCTGTTTTTT. The encoded protein is CASSPGLQGAGELFF. J is TRBJ2-2 and V is TRBV11-3; D possibly corresponds to TRBD2 (6 bases). V lost 5 bases, J lost 6 bases, and 16 bases lay in between. The CDR3 totals 15 residues. Germline CDR1 SGHNT, CDR2 YENEEA.

This clonotype was seen many times. This chain joins TRBV12-3 or TRBV12-4 and TRBJ1-2; D unresolved. The CDR3 has 13 residues. Deletions cut 9 bases from V and 0 bases from J, with 11 bases between. The DNA of the CDR3 is TGTGCCAGTTCGACGCGAGCTAACTATGGCTACACCTTC. Protein product: CASSTRANYGYTF.